This T cell receptor (beta chain) was documented in a study of blood T cells in healthy people across ages. Study-wide findings and caveats: A conclusive naive versus antigen-experienced comparison was prevented by the unsorted PBMCs. Long-lived donors had more naive CD4+ cells and higher diversity than aged donors.

With respect to this clonotype: Antigen: not known.

PBMCs, at least 7 million per sample, were isolated. This CDR3 comprises 15 residues. Looked up from germline, CDR1 is LGHNA and CDR2 is YSLEER. The V and J ends lost 4 bases and 0 bases respectively, with 10 bases between them. Primed by a sample-barcoded 5' primer and a J-beta primer mix, a second PCR proceeded for about 6 to 12 cycles. Via MiXCR, TCRdb re-called the 5' RACE reads, giving one row per CDR3 protein. Here the sample spans around 1,600,000 distinct CDR3 sequences, approximately 43% being singletons. The TCR comes from a woman aged 18-29 years in good health. The chain joins TRBV4-3 to TRBJ2-1; D gene ambiguous. Sequenced sample: blood. The CDR3 DNA reads TGCGCCAGCAGCCCTTTGCAGAGCTCCTACAATGAGCAGTTCTTC. The encoded protein is CASSPLQSSYNEQFF.